This TCR beta chain is drawn from a study of shared clonotypes between healthy human individuals. Turning to the study itself: Every donor yielded three CD4 naive, three CD4 memory, two CD8 naive and one CD8 memory plate.

CDR3 length equals 15 residues. Germline V gives CDR1 SGHNT, CDR2 YENEEA. Trimming shortened V by 1 base and J by 7 bases, and 14 bases separated the two germline ends. Profiled with immunoSEQ multiplex PCR; TCRdb holds only in-frame clones, not every one. The data hold 2 million to 2.5 million clones, with approximately 90% observed a single time. The J gene is TRBJ2-4, the V gene TRBV11-3; D is ambiguous. The source is a man younger than 35 in good health. Some clones in this sample may be carry-over from other donors' samples. Specimen: naive CD4+ T cells from PBMCs. The subset here: CD45RA+ positively selected. CDR3 DNA sequence: TGTGCCAGCAGCTTAGCGGCGCCTCCGGGCAACATTCAGTACTTC. Protein sequence: CASSLAAPPGNIQYF.